This TCR beta chain came from a study of blood T cell repertoires in COVID-19. On the study more broadly: Donors in the United States, Italy and Spain gave samples during acute or convalescent COVID-19. Sample material is recorded as cDNA or gDNA derived from T cells, B-cell-depleted T cells, or PBMCs.

In the study's own analysis: Estimates of nucleated cell counts were drawn from the amplification of reference gene primers. The table came from immunoSEQ multiplex PCR; TCRdb's copy has only in-frame clones and leaves some out. The D gene and trimming were derived from the DNA, and the V and J assignments and clone size from that table. Of some 26,000 clones in the sample, about 90% are singletons; the top ten hold about 2.5%. CDR3 length: 15 amino acids. Per the germline V gene, CDR1 is SGHDT and CDR2 is YYEEEE. V lost 4 bases and J lost 0; bases outside the gene matches: 6. This clone was recorded once.

Sequenced: peripheral blood. J is TRBJ2-7 and V is TRBV5-6, with 8 positions matching TRBD2. This clonotype originated in a human donor in a cohort sampled during active COVID-19. CDR3: CASSVRGLVSYEQYF. The DNA for the CDR3 is TGTGCCAGCAGCGTGAGGGGACTAGTCTCCTACGAGCAGTACTTC.